This T cell receptor beta chain was recorded in a study of regulatory T cells in long-lasting Graves disease. Specified time point: persistent/refractory GD, antithyroid drugs over 5 years with positive TRAb. Following extraction of RNA from PBMCs, that RNA was used to make the TCR library. One endocrinology department in Xi'an, China, was where patients came from. Researchers made TCR beta libraries by using iRepertoire HTBI primers and running Arm-PCR on CDR3 regions. TCRdb re-called the multiplex PCR reads with MiXCR, one entry per CDR3 protein. The sample holds 350,000 to 450,000 distinct CDR3 sequences, less than 25% seen once. Germline loops: CDR1 SGHTA, CDR2 FQGNSA. The CDR3 loop spans 14 amino acids. A note on this clonotype: No antigen is known for it. A read error is possible here, since a much larger clone lies one base away.

The study, taken as a whole, reports: There were preferences for TRBV28, TRBJ1-2 and TRBJ2-5 in persistent disease. Reduced TCR diversity was observed in persistent Graves' patients versus newly diagnosed patients.

The V gene is TRBV7-2, the J gene TRBJ1-4; the match to TRBD1 covers 10 bases. The clonotype originates from a female donor with Graves disease. The source material was peripheral blood mononuclear cells (PBMCs), sampled when the disease was refractory, from a patient treated with antithyroid drugs. The CDR3 DNA reads TGTGCCAGCAGCCCTAGGACAGGGGGTGAAAAACTGCTTTTT. Protein product: CASSPRTGGEKLLF.